This T cell receptor beta chain was recorded in a study of T cells after yellow fever vaccination. This clonotype was counted between two and nine times. As TCR cDNA was made by 5'RACE template switching, a universal primer site and UMIs were added. MiXCR was run by TCRdb on the 5' RACE reads, yielding one entry per CDR3 protein. The table has 68,000 or so distinct CDR3 sequences, less than 8.5% seen once; the top ten hold more than 35%. Trimming removed 4 bases from V and 10 bases from J, with 17 bases in between. Germline loops: CDR1 MNHEY, CDR2 SMNVEV (reference sequence). The CDR3 is 14 amino acids.

The sequencing used CD8+ T cells sorted from PBMCs, collected about 49 days after the first yellow fever vaccination. The source is a man between 18 and 35 years old who received the YFV17D yellow fever vaccine. The chain carries TRBV27 and TRBJ1-5; unclear D gene. This CDR3 is CASSSGVIGLPQHF. Written as DNA, the CDR3 is TGTGCCAGCAGTTCGGGAGTTATAGGGCTCCCCCAGCATTTT.